A single TCR beta chain is shown here with its context. Its matching antigen is unknown. This sample is part of a study of monozygotic twins with inflammatory bowel disease. General study findings and limits: It was observed that concordant and discordant twins did not differ in repertoire similarity, possibly given limited power.

TCRdb reprocessed the 5' RACE reads; each CDR3 protein has one entry and no DNA is given. This sample contains 200,000 to 250,000 distinct CDR3 sequences. Germline CDR1 is MDHEN and CDR2 is SYDVKM. There are 12 residues in the CDR3. The TCR comes from a human donor with ulcerative colitis or Crohn's disease, or a healthy co-twin of an affected twin (not recorded which). The chain has TRBV28 and TRBJ1-1; TCRdb names TRBD1, which stays unverified in the absence of DNA. The sequenced material came from blood. The CDR3 loop is CASSWTGPRAFF.